These 26 T cell receptor beta chains were all obtained from the same sample, sequenced in a study of shared clonotypes between healthy human individuals. Method: immunoSEQ multiplex PCR; TCRdb's copy keeps in-frame clones and lacks some. The sample includes some 790,000 clones, 72% of them seen just once. The material sequenced was memory CD4+ T cells sorted from blood. Documented subset: CD45RA-negative fraction. These receptor sequences come from a woman younger than 45 in good health.

The chain employs TRBV9 and TRBJ2-1, with no clear D. From germline, CDR1 is SGDLS and CDR2 YYNGEE. The CDR3 has 13 amino acids. With 5 bases removed from V and 0 bases from J, the gap between germline ends came to 6 bases. The CDR3 is CASRGSSYNEQFF. For the CDR3, the DNA is TGTGCCAGCAGGGGATCCTCCTACAATGAGCAGTTCTTC.

The chain is built from TRBV29-1 and TRBJ2-1; D gene uncertain. CDR3 length: 14 amino acids. Per germline, CDR1 SQVTM and CDR2 ANQGSEA. V was shortened by 4 bases and J by 0 bases, with 10 bases between the two germline ends. In DNA, the CDR3 is TGCAGCGTTGCGGCCTTAAGCTCCTACAATGAGCAGTTCTTC. It specifies CSVAALSSYNEQFF.

The chain has TRBV7-9 and TRBJ2-1; D gene ambiguous. With 3 bases removed from V and 2 bases from J, the gap between germline ends came to 14 bases. The CDR3 length is 16 residues. The germline CDR1 and CDR2 sequences are SEHNR and FQNEAQ (reference sequence). The CDR3 nucleotides are TGTGCCAGCAGCTTTGGGTGGGTATCCCCCTACAATGAGCAGTTCTTC. Translating it yields CASSFGWVSPYNEQFF.

The chain is built from TRBV7-3 and TRBJ2-5, with a weak D call TRBD2 (6 bases). Germline CDR1 is SGHTA and CDR2 is FQGTGA. The CDR3 loop spans 16 amino acids. Trimming took 5 bases from V and 5 from J, leaving 21 bases between them. CDR3 in DNA: TGTGCCAGCAGCCCCGGGGTCGACGCTAGCGAGGAGACCCAGTACTTC. Protein sequence: CASSPGVDASEETQYF.

This sequence joins TRBV7-8 and TRBJ1-1; 7 bases agree with TRBD1. CDR3 size: 14 residues. The V and J ends lost 5 bases and 1 base, in that order; junction bases with no gene match: 4. Germline lookup yields CDR1 SGHVS and CDR2 FQNEAQ. The CDR3 nucleotides read TGTGCCAGCAGCACGGACAGGTCGAACACTGAAGCTTTCTTT. As protein: CASSTDRSNTEAFF. The entire variable domain, with the rest obtained from reference TRBV7-8 and TRBJ1-1, is as follows: GAGVSQSPRYKVAKRGQDVALRCDPISGHVSLFWYQQALGQGPEFLTYFQNEAQLDKSGLPSDRFFAERPEGSVSTLKIQRTQQEDSAVYLCASSTDRSNTEAFFGQGTRLTVV.

This clone occurred many times. CDR3 in DNA: TGTGCCAGCAGTGAACCAACTACCTACGAGCAGTACTTC. The encoded protein is CASSEPTTYEQYF. The chain couples TRBV6-1 to TRBJ2-7; D not resolved. The CDR3 totals 13 residues. Trimming removed 2 bases at V and 2 bases at J, with 7 bases between. CDR1 and CDR2 from the germline V gene are MNHNS and SASEGT.

V gene TRBV5-1 combines with J gene TRBJ1-2; D is undetermined. The V and J ends lost 2 bases and 6 bases respectively, with 20 bases between them. The germline V gene has CDR1 SGHRS and CDR2 YFSETQ. CDR3 size: 16 residues. The CDR3 nucleotides read TGCGCCAGCAGCTTAGACGCAGCACAAATAGTGGATGGCTACACCTTC. Protein sequence: CASSLDAAQIVDGYTF.

The V call is TRBV11-2, the J call TRBJ2-1; 7 nucleotides agree with TRBD2. This CDR3 contains 18 residues. The germline CDR1 and CDR2 sequences are SGHAT and FQNNGV. With 5 bases clipped from V and 5 bases from J, the junction kept 18 bases outside the gene matches. Written as DNA, the CDR3 is TGTGCCAGCAGCGCCAAAATCCGCCTAGCGGAATTCGACAATGAGCAGTTCTTC. Its protein product is CASSAKIRLAEFDNEQFF.

The CDR3: CASSISFSGLSSYNEQFF. CDR3 nucleotide sequence: TGTGCCAGCAGCATTTCGTTCTCGGGACTTAGCTCCTACAATGAGCAGTTCTTC. The V call is TRBV5-5, the J call TRBJ2-1; D might be TRBD2 (6 bases). The CDR3 has 18 amino acids. The V gene's germline CDR1 is SGHKS and CDR2 YYEKEE (reference sequence). Trimming took off 4 bases at V and 0 bases at J, with 20 bases between the two ends.

The J gene is TRBJ2-7, the V gene TRBV10-1; tentatively, D is TRBD1 (5 bases). This CDR3 region has 10 residues. CDR1 and CDR2 (germline): WNHNN, SYGVQD (reference sequence). The V gene lost 7 bases and the J gene lost 6 bases, with 7 bases spanning the gap. The CDR3 loop is CASKGSEQYF. The CDR3 nucleotides are TGCGCCAGCAAGGGGTCCGAGCAGTACTTC.

This clone was observed a few times. The chain is built from TRBV5-1 and TRBJ2-5; 10 positions agree with TRBD2. Trimming removed 5 bases from V and 3 bases from J; junction bases left unmatched: 7. The V gene's germline CDR1 is SGHRS and CDR2 YFSETQ. The CDR3 covers 15 residues. CDR3: CASRYGAGGKETQYF. Here the CDR3 DNA reads TGCGCCAGCAGGTACGGAGCGGGAGGGAAAGAGACCCAGTACTTC.

The chain combines TRBV18 with TRBJ2-7; D unresolved. The ends were cut back, 4 bases at V and 2 bases at J, with 9 bases in the middle. Germline V CDR1 and CDR2: KGHSH, LQKENI. This CDR3 spans 13 amino acids. This chain's CDR3 is CASSQQRAYEQYF. CDR3 coding DNA: TGTGCCAGCTCACAACAGAGAGCCTACGAGCAGTACTTC.

This chain connects TRBV10-3 to TRBJ2-1; D may be TRBD1 or TRBD2 (5 bases each). Trimming shortened V by 5 bases and J by 6 bases, and 14 bases separated the two germline ends. Germline lookup yields CDR1 ENHRY and CDR2 SYGVKD. The CDR3 has 14 amino acids. The CDR3 loop reads CAISTDGTGNEQFF. In nucleotides, the CDR3 is TGTGCCATCAGTACAGACGGGACCGGCAATGAGCAGTTCTTC.

The gene calls are TRBV28 and TRBJ2-3; 8 bases match TRBD2. J lost 9 bases, V lost 3 bases, and 14 bases had no gene match. This CDR3 has 16 amino acids. Germline assignment: CDR1 MDHEN and CDR2 SYDVKM. The CDR3 DNA reads as TGTGCCAGCAGTTTCCAAGCGGGAGTTGGCTCTGAGACGCAGTATTTT. Amino acid sequence: CASSFQAGVGSETQYF.

The genes are TRBV18 and TRBJ2-3, with D perhaps assigned TRBD1 or TRBD2 (5 bases each). CDR1 and CDR2 from the germline V gene are KGHSH and LQKENI. V was pared by 4 bases and J by 4 bases, with 15 bases between. This CDR3 has 15 amino acids. As DNA, the CDR3 is TGTGCCAGCTCACAAGCTTCCGTGGGGGCAGATACGCAGTATTTT. Amino acid sequence: CASSQASVGADTQYF. The full variable domain, with the rest looked up from reference TRBV18 and TRBJ2-3, is NAGVMQNPRHLVRRRGQEARLRCSPMKGHSHVYWYRQLPEEGLKFMVYLQKENIIDESGMPKERFSAEFPKEGPSILRIQQVVRGDSAAYFCASSQASVGADTQYFGPGTRLTVL.

The chain is built from TRBV29-1 and TRBJ1-2; the match to TRBD1 covers 10 bases. The CDR3 spans 14 residues. Germline V CDR1 and CDR2: SQVTM, ANQGSEA. The V segment lost 6 bases and the J segment 4 bases; nucleotides outside the gene matches: 8. CDR3 region: CSVDRGYKAYGYTF. DNA of the CDR3: TGCAGCGTGGACAGGGGGTATAAAGCCTATGGCTACACCTTC.

J is TRBJ2-2 and V is TRBV4-2; D is perhaps TRBD1 (6 bases). The CDR3 extends over 15 amino acids. The V end lost 1 base, the J end lost 5 bases, and 11 bases lay between the germline ends. Germline V CDR1 and CDR2: LGHNA, YNFKEQ. The CDR3 nucleotides read TGTGCCAGCAGCCAAGGGACAGAGGTAACCGGGGAGCTGTTTTTT. Encoded protein: CASSQGTEVTGELFF.

This rearrangement joins TRBV28 to TRBJ1-5, with D hard to call. V was clipped by 6 bases and J by 4 bases, with 13 bases between them. CDR3 length equals 14 residues. Germline values: CDR1 MDHEN, CDR2 SYDVKM. The CDR3 sequence: CASRSSGGNQPQHF. The CDR3 DNA reads TGTGCCAGCAGGTCCTCGGGAGGTAATCAGCCCCAGCATTTT.

The chain has TRBV19 and TRBJ2-7; possibly TRBD1 for D (6 bases). Trimming took off 2 bases at V and 4 bases at J, with 9 bases between the two ends. Per the germline V gene, CDR1 is LNHDA and CDR2 is SQIVND (reference sequence). This CDR3 spans 13 amino acids. CDR3 region: CASSIRDKYEQYF. CDR3 DNA sequence: TGTGCCAGTAGTATAAGGGACAAGTACGAGCAGTACTTC.

The chain employs TRBV7-2 and TRBJ2-3; a possible D gene is TRBD1 (6 bases). In germline, CDR1 is SGHTA, CDR2 FQGNSA. The CDR3 loop spans 16 amino acids. V was cut by 4 bases and J by 2 bases, with 16 bases left in between. CDR3 amino acids: CASSYQGIGVTDTQYF. The DNA of the CDR3 is TGTGCCAGCAGCTACCAGGGGATTGGGGTCACAGATACGCAGTATTTT.

This rearrangement joins TRBV18 to TRBJ1-1, with D possibly TRBD1 on 6 matching bases. Trimming stripped 6 bases from V and 1 base from J, with 15 bases between. Per the germline V gene, CDR1 is KGHSH and CDR2 is LQKENI. The CDR3 contains 15 residues. The CDR3 reads CASSDGGQRNTEAFF. DNA of the CDR3: TGTGCCAGCTCTGACGGGGGGCAGCGGAACACTGAAGCTTTCTTT.

This clone appeared a few times. The gene calls are TRBV9 and TRBJ1-1; D gene uncertain. The CDR3 has 13 amino acids. Trimming removed 0 bases from V and 8 bases from J, with 11 bases in between. Germline CDR1 SGDLS, CDR2 YYNGEE. CDR3 nucleotides: TGTGCCAGCAGCGTAGCTCTGCGTTCCGAAGCTTTCTTT. Its protein product is CASSVALRSEAFF.

As regards this clone: The same CDR3 arises from other DNA sequences in this sample as well. J is TRBJ2-7 and V is TRBV6-5, with D possibly being TRBD1 or TRBD2 (5 bases each). CDR3 length: 15 amino acids. The germline V gene encodes CDR1 MNHEY and CDR2 SVGAGI. V was cut by 0 bases and J by 2 bases, with 11 bases left in between. The DNA of the CDR3 is TGTGCCAGCAGTTACTCCGGGACGGGACCCTACGAGCAGTACTTC. This translates into CASSYSGTGPYEQYF.

This clone was seen a few times. V is TRBV7-2 and J is TRBJ1-6, with no clear D. The V and J ends lost 3 bases and 13 bases respectively, with 10 bases between them. The CDR3 sequence is 12 residues long. Germline CDR1 SGHTA, CDR2 FQGNSA. The CDR3 DNA reads as TGTGCCAGCAGCTTTTACAATAACCCCCTCCACTTT. Amino acid sequence: CASSFYNNPLHF.

The V call is TRBV2, the J call TRBJ1-5; TRBD1 agrees at 9 bases. Looked up from germline, CDR1 is SNHLY and CDR2 is FYNNEI. V shed 10 bases, J shed 0 bases, and the junction held 4 bases outside the gene matches. The CDR3 runs 14 residues. The CDR3 nucleotides read TGTGCCACCAGACAGGGGGATAGCAATCAGCCCCAGCATTTT. Its protein is CATRQGDSNQPQHF.

A word on this clone: The sample contains more than one DNA sequence encoding this CDR3. The chain has TRBV7-2 and TRBJ1-5; D gene unclear. This CDR3 has 13 residues. Germline-derived CDR1 and CDR2 are SGHTA and FQGNSA. The V end lost 1 base, the J end lost 2 bases, and 3 bases lay between the germline ends. The CDR3 DNA is TGTGCCAGCAGCTTAGTCGGCAATCAGCCCCAGCATTTT. Residues: CASSLVGNQPQHF.